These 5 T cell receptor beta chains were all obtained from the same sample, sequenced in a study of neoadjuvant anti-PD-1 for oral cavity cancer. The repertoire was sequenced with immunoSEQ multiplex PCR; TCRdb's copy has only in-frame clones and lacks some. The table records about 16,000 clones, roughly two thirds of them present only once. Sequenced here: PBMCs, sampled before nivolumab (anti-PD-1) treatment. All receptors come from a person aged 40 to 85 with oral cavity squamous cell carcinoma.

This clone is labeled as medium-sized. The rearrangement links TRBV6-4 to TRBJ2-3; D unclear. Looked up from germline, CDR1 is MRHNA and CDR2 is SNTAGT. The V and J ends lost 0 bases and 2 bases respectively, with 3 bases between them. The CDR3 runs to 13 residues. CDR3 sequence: CASSDSDTDTQYF. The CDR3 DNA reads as TGTGCCAGCAGTGACTCTGACACAGATACGCAGTATTTT.

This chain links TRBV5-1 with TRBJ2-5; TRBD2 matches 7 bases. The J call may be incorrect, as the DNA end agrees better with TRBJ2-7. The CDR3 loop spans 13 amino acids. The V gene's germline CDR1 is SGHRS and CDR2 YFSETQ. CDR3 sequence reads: CASSASGAHEQYF. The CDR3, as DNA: TGCGCCAGCAGCGCTAGCGGAGCCCACGAGCAGTACTTC.

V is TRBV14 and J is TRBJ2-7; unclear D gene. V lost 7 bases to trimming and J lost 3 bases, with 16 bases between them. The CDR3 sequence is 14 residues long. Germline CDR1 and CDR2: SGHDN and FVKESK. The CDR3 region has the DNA TGTGCCAGCACCCCGGGCGGATCCCACTACGAGCAGTACTTC. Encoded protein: CASTPGGSHYEQYF.

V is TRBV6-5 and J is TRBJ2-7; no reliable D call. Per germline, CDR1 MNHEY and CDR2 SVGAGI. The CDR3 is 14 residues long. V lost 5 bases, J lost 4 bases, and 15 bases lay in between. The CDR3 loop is CASSPLTSVYEQYF. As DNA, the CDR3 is TGTGCCAGCAGTCCCCTCACCAGCGTTTACGAGCAGTACTTC.

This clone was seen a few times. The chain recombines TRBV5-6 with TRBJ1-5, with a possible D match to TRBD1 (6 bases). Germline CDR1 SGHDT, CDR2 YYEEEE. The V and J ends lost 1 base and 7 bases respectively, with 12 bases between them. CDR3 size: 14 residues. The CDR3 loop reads CASSLRGYGQPQHF. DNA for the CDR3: TGTGCCAGCAGCTTGAGGGGGTATGGCCAGCCCCAGCATTTT.